This T cell receptor (beta chain) was sequenced during a study of response to subunit inactivated influenza vaccine (dated by TCRdb to about 2018). Regarding the study in general: Deep quantitative profiling of the T cell receptor repertoire was used in the study to follow responses to a trivalent subunit inactivated influenza vaccine.

Beyond this particular receptor, the publication reports: It was suggested by the authors that each seasonal influenza vaccination may recruit only a limited number of new T cells.

From a lookup of the germline V gene, CDR1 and CDR2 are LGHNA and YSLEER. Trimming takes 0 bases off V and 10 bases off J; junction bases not matched to a gene: 4. The CDR3 measures 14 amino acids from cysteine to phenylalanine. Only the CDR3 part of the read is kept: 42 bases, read in frame from the first base. Remarks on this clonotype: There is no known antigen for this receptor. No base-level quality is on record; no much larger clone is a single base apart.

Library preparation used RT-PCR. The sequencer listed for this sample is Illumina HiSeq 2500. Using fastp at Q25 and MiXCR, TCRdb reprocessed the public reads and kept productive beta chains. Rows merge per CDR3 protein into single entries with the most common DNA and genes. The sample yields 530,000 or so distinct CDR3 sequences; less than 15% were counted once. The ten largest clones take up 8.5% to 14% of the sample. Sample: PBMCs from blood, taken 11 to 12 days after vaccination. The sequence links TRBV4-3 to TRBJ2-1; TRBD2 matches 9 bases in the middle. This sequence was found in a man aged 45 to 65 who received an inactivated influenza vaccine. Donor details come from another sample of the same person, matched by shared clones. The CDR3 region: CASSQEILAGEQFF. The sequenced DNA: TGCGCCAGCAGCCAAGAAATTCTAGCGGGAGAGCAGTTCTTC.